This record concerns one T cell receptor (beta chain) sequence. The sample is drawn from a study of T cell responses to AZD1222 COVID-19 vaccine. Only in-frame clones appear in the TCRdb table, and some are missing; sequencing was by immunoSEQ multiplex PCR. The table includes 25,000 to 35,000 clones, over 75% detected once. CDR3 length equals 15 residues. CDR1 is LNHDA and CDR2 is SQIVND in the germline V gene (reference sequence). Trimming took off 4 bases at V and 0 bases at J, with 10 bases between the two ends. The receptor comes from an adult in good health. The chain carries TRBV19 and TRBJ2-1; D unclear. Specimen: peripheral blood, collected on day 0 of AZD1222 vaccination. The CDR3 DNA reads TGTGCCAGTAGTAACTGGGTGGTCTCCTACAATGAGCAGTTCTTC. Residues: CASSNWVVSYNEQFF. Full variable domain (outside the CDR3, taken from reference TRBV19 and TRBJ2-1): DGGITQSPKYLFRKEGQNVTLSCEQNLNHDAMYWYRQDPGQGLRLIYYSQIVNDFQKGDIAEGYSVSREKKESFPLTVTSAQKNPTAFYLCASSNWVVSYNEQFFGPGTRLTVL.